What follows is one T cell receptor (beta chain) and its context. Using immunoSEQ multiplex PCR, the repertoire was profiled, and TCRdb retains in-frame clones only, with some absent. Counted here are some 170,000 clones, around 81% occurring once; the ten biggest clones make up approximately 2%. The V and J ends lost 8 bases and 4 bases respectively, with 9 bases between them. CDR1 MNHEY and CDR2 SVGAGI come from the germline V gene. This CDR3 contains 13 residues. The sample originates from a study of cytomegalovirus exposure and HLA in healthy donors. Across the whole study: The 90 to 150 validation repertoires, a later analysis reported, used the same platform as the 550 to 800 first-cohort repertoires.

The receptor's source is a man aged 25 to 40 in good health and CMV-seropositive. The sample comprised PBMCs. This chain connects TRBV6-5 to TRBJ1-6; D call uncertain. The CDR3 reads CASGPQYNSPLHF. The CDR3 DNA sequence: TGTGCCAGCGGGCCACAGTATAATTCACCCCTCCACTTT.